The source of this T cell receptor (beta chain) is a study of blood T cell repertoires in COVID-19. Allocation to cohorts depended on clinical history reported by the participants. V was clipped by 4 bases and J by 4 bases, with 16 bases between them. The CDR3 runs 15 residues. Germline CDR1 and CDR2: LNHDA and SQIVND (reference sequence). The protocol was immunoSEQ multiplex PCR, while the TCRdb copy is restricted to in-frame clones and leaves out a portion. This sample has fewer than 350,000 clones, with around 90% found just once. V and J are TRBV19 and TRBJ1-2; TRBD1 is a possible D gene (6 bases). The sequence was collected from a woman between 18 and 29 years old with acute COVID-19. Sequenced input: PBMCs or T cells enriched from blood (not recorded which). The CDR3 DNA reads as TGTGCCAGTAGTAAAGGACAGCCGGGGATCTATGGCTACACCTTC. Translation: CASSKGQPGIYGYTF.